The 25 T cell receptor beta chains given below trace back to one sample, sequenced in a study of blood T cells in healthy people across ages. Then a second PCR, running roughly 7 to 11 cycles, was carried out with a sample-barcoded 5' primer and a J-beta primer mix. TCRdb itself ran the 5' RACE reads through MiXCR, one entry per CDR3 protein. Of 720,000 or so distinct CDR3 sequences detected, approximately 40% appear once; the ten largest clones hold about 32%. The sequenced material came from blood. The receptors originated from a man older than 75 in good health.

The chain uses TRBV7-2 and TRBJ1-1; no reliable D call. The germline V gene encodes CDR1 SGHTA and CDR2 FQGNSA. The length of the CDR3 is 14 residues. Deletions cut 1 base from V and 5 bases from J, with 11 bases between. CDR3 sequence (DNA): TGTGCCAGCAGCTTAGGTCAGGTCGAGACTGAAGCTTTCTTT. This translates into CASSLGQVETEAFF. Full variable domain (remainder filled in from reference TRBV7-2 and TRBJ1-1): GAGVSQSPSNKVTEKGKDVELRCDPISGHTALYWYRQSLGQGLEFLIYFQGNSAPDKSGLPSDRFSAERTGGSVSTLTIQRTQQEDSAVYLCASSLGQVETEAFFGQGTRLTVV.

V is TRBV7-2 and J is TRBJ2-3; 8 bases align to TRBD2. This CDR3 region has 14 residues. Germline V CDR1 and CDR2: SGHTA, FQGNSA. V trimming: 8 bases; J trimming: 5 bases; junction bases outside the gene matches: 9. CDR3 loop: CASGLSGGKDTQYF. The CDR3 DNA follows: TGTGCCAGCGGGTTGAGCGGGGGAAAAGATACGCAGTATTTT.

The chain employs TRBV6-2 or TRBV6-3 and TRBJ2-1, with 7 bases fitting TRBD2. Germline CDR1 MNHEY, CDR2 SVGEGT. The J segment lost 6 bases and the V segment lost 3 bases, leaving 5 bases of the junction unmatched. This CDR3 comprises 14 residues. The CDR3 DNA sequence: TGTGCCAGCAGTTATTCTCGCGGGAGCAATGAGCAGTTCTTC. The encoded protein is CASSYSRGSNEQFF.

The chain uses TRBV4-1 and TRBJ2-4; the D gene is possibly TRBD1 (5 bases). Trimming pared 3 bases from V and 1 base from J, leaving 13 bases between. Germline V gene data show CDR1 as MGHRA and CDR2 as YSYEKL. This CDR3 is 16 amino acids long. The CDR3 is CASSHLGQEAKNIQYF. The CDR3 region has the DNA TGCGCCAGCAGCCACCTGGGGCAGGAGGCCAAAAACATTCAGTACTTC.

The sample holds a few counts of this clonotype. The rearrangement uses TRBV20-1 and TRBJ2-1; TRBD1 is a possible D gene (6 bases). V dropped 1 base and J dropped 8 bases, with 18 bases sitting between them. This CDR3 comprises 15 residues. CDR1 is DFQATT, CDR2 SNEGSKA, per germline (reference sequence). The CDR3 protein is CSARGQRTVVDEQFF. DNA of the CDR3: TGCAGTGCTAGAGGCCAAAGGACAGTAGTCGATGAGCAGTTCTTC.

The gene calls are TRBV28 and TRBJ2-3; 8 nucleotides align to TRBD2. Trimming removed 2 bases from V and 1 base from J; junction bases left unmatched: 20. Looked up from germline, CDR1 is MDHEN and CDR2 is SYDVKM. CDR3 size: 21 residues. In nucleotides, the CDR3 is TGTGCCAGCAGTTTAGGTCTTCTTACGGGAGGGCGTAATTGGGGCACAGATACGCAGTATTTT. Translation gives CASSLGLLTGGRNWGTDTQYF.

The sample holds many counts of this clonotype. J is TRBJ2-7 and V is TRBV29-1; 9 positions agree with TRBD1. V was clipped by 4 bases and J by 6 bases; unmatched bases: 10. The CDR3 covers 14 residues. Germline loops: CDR1 SQVTM, CDR2 ANQGSEA. CDR3 nucleotide sequence: TGCAGCGTTGCTTCCGGGACAGGGAGAGGCGAGCAGTACTTC. Protein product: CSVASGTGRGEQYF.

Comments on this clonotype: A read error may explain this, as a much larger clone is one base away. The chain joins TRBV7-9 to TRBJ1-2; a possible D gene is TRBD1 (5 bases). The length of the CDR3 is 12 residues. From germline, CDR1 is SEHNR and CDR2 FQNEAQ (reference sequence). This CDR3 is CGSSLGGDGYTF. The CDR3 DNA reads TGTGGCAGCAGCTTAGGAGGGGATGGCTACACCTTC.

The J gene is TRBJ2-1, the V gene TRBV7-3; 7 nucleotides agree with TRBD2. The V and J ends lost 5 bases and 5 bases, in that order; junction bases with no gene match: 9. CDR1 and CDR2 (germline): SGHTA, FQGTGA. This CDR3 contains 15 residues. The CDR3 bases are TGTGCCAGCAGCCCAGGCGGGAGTGGCCACAATGAGCAGTTCTTC. It encodes CASSPGGSGHNEQFF.

Concerning this clonotype itself: A much larger clone lies one base from this, so it may be a read error. The chain has TRBV4-3 and TRBJ2-3, with TRBD1 as a possible D gene (6 bases). This CDR3 is 14 amino acids long. The germline CDR1 and CDR2 sequences are LGHNA and YSLEER. CDR3 in DNA: TGCGCCAGCAGCCAAGGGGGGCCCCCAGATACGCAGTGTTTT. Its protein product is CASSQGGPPDTQCF.

The chain is built from TRBV7-9 and TRBJ1-1, with 7 bases fitting TRBD1. Germline assignment: CDR1 SEHNR and CDR2 FQNEAQ (reference sequence). With 5 bases clipped from V and 11 bases from J, the junction kept 17 bases outside the gene matches. There are 15 residues in the CDR3. The CDR3 is CASSTRTGRGVVAFF. CDR3 bases: TGTGCCAGCAGCACCCGGACAGGCCGGGGTGTGGTCGCTTTCTTT. Full variable domain (remainder filled in from reference TRBV7-9 and TRBJ1-1): DTGVSQNPRHKITKRGQNVTFRCDPISEHNRLYWYRQTLGQGPEFLTYFQNEAQLEKSRLLSDRFSAERPKGSFSTLEIQRTEQGDSAMYLCASSTRTGRGVVAFFGQGTRLTVV.

V is TRBV20-1 and J is TRBJ1-5, with TRBD1 identical over 8 bases. Germline trimming cut 6 bases from V and 7 bases from J; bases unmatched to any gene: 2. This CDR3 region has 11 residues. CDR1 is DFQATT, CDR2 SNEGSKA, per germline (reference sequence). This chain's CDR3 is CSAAGGQPQHF. The CDR3 nucleotides read TGCAGTGCAGCAGGGGGCCAGCCCCAGCATTTT.

J is TRBJ1-2 and V is TRBV5-1; 10 nucleotides agree with TRBD1. The length of the CDR3 is 16 residues. Germline V lookup: CDR1 SGHRS, CDR2 YFSETQ. V gave up 4 bases and J gave up 5 bases; unmatched junction bases: 11. The CDR3 bases are TGCGCCAGCAGCGAAACTCCGGGACAGGGGTTGTATGGCTACACCTTC. Translating it yields CASSETPGQGLYGYTF.

The J gene is TRBJ2-5, the V gene TRBV7-2; 8 positions agree with TRBD1. With V trimmed by 0 bases and J by 2 bases, 11 bases remained unmatched. Germline V CDR1 and CDR2: SGHTA, FQGNSA. The CDR3 extends over 18 amino acids. CDR3 sequence (DNA): TGTGCCAGCAGCTTAGCCGGTGGGGACAGGACTCCACAAGAGACCCAGTACTTC. Translated: CASSLAGGDRTPQETQYF. The entire variable domain, with the rest obtained from reference TRBV7-2 and TRBJ2-5, is as follows: GAGVSQSPSNKVTEKGKDVELRCDPISGHTALYWYRQSLGQGLEFLIYFQGNSAPDKSGLPSDRFSAERTGGSVSTLTIQRTQQEDSAVYLCASSLAGGDRTPQETQYFGPGTRLLVL.

The chain carries TRBV7-3 and TRBJ2-1, with D possibly called TRBD1 or TRBD2 (6 bases each). Deletions cut 1 base from V and 4 bases from J, with 11 bases between. The CDR3 runs 15 residues. Germline assignment: CDR1 SGHTA and CDR2 FQGTGA. The CDR3 nucleotides read TGTGCCAGCAGCTTAAGCGGGACATTATACAATGAGCAGTTCTTC. Translating gives CASSLSGTLYNEQFF. Drawing the rest from reference TRBV7-3 and TRBJ2-1, the complete variable domain is GAGVSQTPSNKVTEKGKYVELRCDPISGHTALYWYRQSLGQGPEFLIYFQGTGAADDSGLPNDRFFAVRPEGSVSTLKIQRTERGDSAVYLCASSLSGTLYNEQFFGPGTRLTVL.

In this sample, this clonotype turned up many times. This rearrangement joins TRBV11-2 to TRBJ2-7; D gene uncertain. Trimming shortened V by 5 bases and J by 2 bases, and 7 bases separated the two germline ends. Germline V gene lookup returns CDR1 SGHAT and CDR2 FQNNGV. The length of the CDR3 is 12 residues. The CDR3 protein is CASSTGAYEQYF. The DNA of the CDR3 is TGTGCCAGCAGCACCGGAGCCTACGAGCAGTACTTC.

This rearrangement joins TRBV20-1 to TRBJ2-7, with D uncertain. Per germline, CDR1 DFQATT and CDR2 SNEGSKA (reference sequence). Trimming removed 4 bases at V and 1 base at J, with 8 bases between. CDR3 length: 12 amino acids. CDR3 coding DNA: TGCAGTGCTATCTCCATTTCCTACGAGCAGTACTTC. It encodes CSAISISYEQYF.

There are a few counts of this clonotype. The chain links TRBV3-1 to TRBJ2-3, with 8 bases that match TRBD2. The ends lost 0 bases at V and 3 bases at J; junction bases unmatched: 2. This CDR3 is 15 amino acids long. Per germline, CDR1 LGHDT and CDR2 YNNKEL (reference sequence). DNA for the CDR3: TGTGCCAGCAGCCAAGAAGCGGGGGTAACAGATACGCAGTATTTT. Translated, it gives CASSQEAGVTDTQYF.

Concerning this clonotype itself: This may be a read error, as it is one base from a much larger clone. The gene calls are TRBV27 and TRBJ1-2, with 7 bases that match TRBD1. This CDR3 is 15 amino acids long. CDR1 and CDR2 from the germline V gene are MNHEY and SMNVEV (reference sequence). V lost 4 bases and J lost 2; bases outside the gene matches: 7. CDR3 DNA: TGTGCCAGCAGTTGCACCGGGACAGCAAACTATGGCTACACCTTC. It yields the protein CASSCTGTANYGYTF.

This clonotype was detected a few times. J is TRBJ2-1 and V is TRBV20-1; D remains unclear. The ends were cut back, 4 bases at V and 9 bases at J, with 10 bases in the middle. CDR1 and CDR2 (germline): DFQATT, SNEGSKA (reference sequence). This CDR3 comprises 11 residues. CDR3 protein: CSAMGWGEQFF. DNA for the CDR3: TGCAGTGCTATGGGCTGGGGTGAGCAGTTCTTC.

This clonotype was counted between two and nine times. The chain joins TRBV25-1 to TRBJ2-5, with TRBD1 matching over 8 bases. Germline values: CDR1 MGHDK, CDR2 SYGVNS. This CDR3 has 12 amino acids. The V gene end was trimmed by 9 bases and the J gene end by 4 bases; junction bases not matched to a gene: 4. CDR3 sequence (DNA): TGTGCCAGGACAGGGGTGGGAGAGACCCAGTACTTC. This codes for CARTGVGETQYF.

The chain joins TRBV6-6 to TRBJ2-1; D is uncertain. Trimming shortened V by 6 bases and J by 13 bases, and 16 bases separated the two germline ends. The CDR3 spans 12 residues. Germline V lookup: CDR1 MNHNY, CDR2 SVGAGI (reference sequence). CDR3 in amino acids: CASSPLPETQFF. DNA of the CDR3: TGTGCCAGCAGCCCCCTCCCAGAGACCCAGTTCTTC.

This chain connects TRBV10-3 to TRBJ2-5; 7 bases map to TRBD1. V shed 3 bases, J shed 4 bases, and the junction held 8 bases outside the gene matches. Germline lookup yields CDR1 ENHRY and CDR2 SYGVKD. There are 15 residues in the CDR3. This CDR3 reads CAISDVDRVGETQYF. The CDR3 DNA sequence: TGTGCCATCAGTGATGTAGACAGGGTGGGAGAGACCCAGTACTTC.

This chain joins TRBV7-6 and TRBJ2-3; D is ambiguous. CDR1 and CDR2 (germline): SGHVS, FNYEAQ. The CDR3 covers 15 residues. V was pared by 4 bases and J by 0 bases, with 11 bases between. The CDR3: CASSYHRASTDTQYF. The CDR3 region has the DNA TGTGCCAGCAGCTATCACCGTGCTAGCACAGATACGCAGTATTTT. The whole variable domain, remainder taken from reference TRBV7-6 and TRBJ2-3, is GAGVSQSPRYKVTKRGQDVALRCDPISGHVSLYWYRQALGQGPEFLTYFNYEAQQDKSGLPNDRFSAERPEGSISTLTIQRTEQRDSAMYRCASSYHRASTDTQYFGPGTRLTVL.

This chain links TRBV20-1 with TRBJ1-6; D gene unclear. V lost 3 bases and J lost 5, with 11 bases in between. The germline V gene encodes CDR1 DFQATT and CDR2 SNEGSKA (reference sequence). This CDR3 is 14 amino acids long. CDR3 DNA sequence: TGCAGTGCTAGTCCGGAAACAGATAATTCACCCCTCCACTTT. Translated: CSASPETDNSPLHF.